This passage covers 9 T cell receptor beta chains from one sample sequenced in a study of T-cell reconstitution after alpha-beta-depleted transplantation in children. The authors prepared the TCRbeta library with unique molecular identifiers. MiXCR was run by TCRdb on the PCR reads, yielding one entry per CDR3 protein. The sample includes a few hundred thousand distinct CDR3 sequences, roughly 27% of them seen just once. The source material was PBMCs, sampled before TCRalphabeta/CD19-depleted stem cell transplant. The origin of the receptors is a boy in the first two years of life with Wiskott-Aldrich syndrome, due to receive a stem cell transplant.

V is TRBV6-5 and J is TRBJ2-1; 7 nucleotides line up with TRBD2. The V and J ends lost 6 bases and 5 bases, in that order; junction bases with no gene match: 10. This CDR3 spans 15 amino acids. CDR1 is MNHEY, CDR2 SVGAGI, per germline. Here the CDR3 reads CASSSSRLADNEQFF. The DNA of the CDR3 is TGTGCCAGCAGCTCCTCGAGGCTAGCGGACAATGAGCAGTTCTTC.

This clonotype was found a few times. The CDR3 DNA follows: TGCGCCAGCAGCCAAGTATCCGGGACAGGCACAGATACGCAGTATTTT. Encoded protein: CASSQVSGTGTDTQYF. The chain links TRBV4-1 to TRBJ2-3; TRBD1 aligns across 7 bases. J was trimmed by 1 base and V by 1 base; bases with no gene match: 5. The CDR3 length is 16 residues. Germline V gives CDR1 MGHRA, CDR2 YSYEKL.

This clonotype was counted only a few times. The chain links TRBV20-1 to TRBJ2-1, with 7 bases lining up with TRBD2. CDR3 length equals 13 residues. Unmatched junction bases numbered 9, after V lost 6 bases and J lost 7 bases. Germline V gene data show CDR1 as DFQATT and CDR2 as SNEGSKA (reference sequence). The CDR3 region is CSANRDYPNEQFF. The CDR3 DNA sequence: TGCAGTGCGAACCGGGACTACCCTAATGAGCAGTTCTTC.

The V and J genes are TRBV20-1 and TRBJ2-1; TRBD2 matches at 13 bases. CDR3 length: 16 amino acids. CDR1 and CDR2 from the germline V gene are DFQATT and SNEGSKA (reference sequence). V gave up 3 bases and J gave up 1 base; unmatched junction bases: 3. The CDR3 bases are TGCAGTGCTAGGGGACTAGCGGGAAGGTCCTACAATGAGCAGTTCTTC. Its translation is CSARGLAGRSYNEQFF.

J is TRBJ2-7 and V is TRBV5-1; no reliable D call. The CDR3 totals 12 residues. Germline V gene lookup returns CDR1 SGHRS and CDR2 YFSETQ. Trimming removed 0 bases from V and 6 bases from J, with 7 bases in between. CDR3 loop: CASSLGSSEQYF. In DNA form, the CDR3 reads TGCGCCAGCAGCTTGGGGTCTTCCGAGCAGTACTTC. The complete variable domain, with remaining parts taken from reference TRBV5-1 and TRBJ2-7, reads KAGVTQTPRYLIKTRGQQVTLSCSPISGHRSVSWYQQTPGQGLQFLFEYFSETQRNKGNFPGRFSGRQFSNSRSEMNVSTLELGDSALYLCASSLGSSEQYFGPGTRLTVT.

The V and J genes are TRBV30 and TRBJ2-5; 13 nucleotides align to TRBD2. CDR3 length: 16 amino acids. CDR1 and CDR2 (germline): GTSNPN, SVGIG (reference sequence). Trimming removed 1 base from V and 2 bases from J; junction bases left unmatched: 4. CDR3 sequence: CAWSGGTSGTQETQYF. The CDR3 bases are TGTGCCTGGAGTGGTGGGACTAGCGGGACACAAGAGACCCAGTACTTC. Full variable domain (rest looked up from reference TRBV30 and TRBJ2-5): SQTIHQWPATLVQPVGSPLSLECTVEGTSNPNLYWYRQAAGRGLQLLFYSVGIGQISSEVPQNLSASRPQDRQFILSSKKLLLSDSGFYLCAWSGGTSGTQETQYFGPGTRLLVL.

CDR3 nucleotide sequence: TGTGCCAGCAGTTTCGGACGGTTGTACAATGAGCAGTTCTTC. Residues: CASSFGRLYNEQFF. The gene calls are TRBV12-3 or TRBV12-4 and TRBJ2-1; D is undetermined. V was clipped by 3 bases and J by 4 bases, with 10 bases between them. The CDR3 spans 14 residues.

The V call is TRBV7-7, the J call TRBJ2-3, with 8 bases that match TRBD2. The CDR3 has 14 residues. Trimming at V came to 5 bases and at J to 4 bases, leaving 5 bases not matched to a gene. Germline V gene sequence: CDR1 SSHAT, CDR2 FNYEAQ (reference sequence). Here the CDR3 reads CASSAGLAADTQYF. DNA of the CDR3: TGTGCCAGCAGCGCCGGACTAGCTGCAGATACGCAGTATTTT.

CDR3: CASSQQGATEAFF. CDR3 bases: TGTGCCAGCAGCCAACAGGGGGCCACTGAAGCTTTCTTT. This chain uses TRBV5-4 with TRBJ1-1, with 9 bases that match TRBD1. This CDR3 region has 13 residues. The germline CDR1 and CDR2 sequences are SGHNT and YYREEE (reference sequence). V trimming: 4 bases; J trimming: 4 bases; junction bases outside the gene matches: 2.